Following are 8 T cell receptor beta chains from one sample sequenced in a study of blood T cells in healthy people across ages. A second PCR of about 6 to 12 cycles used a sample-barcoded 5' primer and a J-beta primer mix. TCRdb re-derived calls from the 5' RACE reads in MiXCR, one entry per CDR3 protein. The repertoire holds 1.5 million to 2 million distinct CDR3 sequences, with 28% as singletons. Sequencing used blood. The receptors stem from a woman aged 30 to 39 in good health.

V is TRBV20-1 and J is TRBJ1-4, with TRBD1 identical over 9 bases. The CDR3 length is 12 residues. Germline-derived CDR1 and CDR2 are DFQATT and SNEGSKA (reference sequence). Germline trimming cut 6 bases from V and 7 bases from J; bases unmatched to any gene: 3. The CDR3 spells CSALQGAEKLFF. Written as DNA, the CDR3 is TGCAGTGCCCTACAGGGGGCTGAAAAACTGTTTTTT.

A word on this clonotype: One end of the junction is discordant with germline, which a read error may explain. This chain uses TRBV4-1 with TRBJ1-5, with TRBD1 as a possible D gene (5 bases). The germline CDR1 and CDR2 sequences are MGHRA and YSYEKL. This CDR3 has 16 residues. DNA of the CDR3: TGCGCCAGCAGCCAAGTTCGGGGGGGTAGCAGTCAGCCCCAGCATTTT. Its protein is CASSQVRGGSSQPQHF.

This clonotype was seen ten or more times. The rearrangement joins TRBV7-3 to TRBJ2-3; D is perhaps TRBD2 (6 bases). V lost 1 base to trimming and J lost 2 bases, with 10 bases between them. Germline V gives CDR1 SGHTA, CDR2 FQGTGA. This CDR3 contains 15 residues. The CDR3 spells CASSLMRGLTDTQYF. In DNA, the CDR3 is TGTGCCAGCAGCTTAATGCGGGGACTCACAGATACGCAGTATTTT.

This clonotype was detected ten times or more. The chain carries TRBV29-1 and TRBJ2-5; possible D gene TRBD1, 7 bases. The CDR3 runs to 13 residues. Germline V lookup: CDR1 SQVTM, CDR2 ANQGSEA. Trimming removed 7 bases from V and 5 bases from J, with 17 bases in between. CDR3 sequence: CSGGTALGETQYF. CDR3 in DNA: TGCAGCGGCGGGACAGCCCTGGGGGAGACCCAGTACTTC.

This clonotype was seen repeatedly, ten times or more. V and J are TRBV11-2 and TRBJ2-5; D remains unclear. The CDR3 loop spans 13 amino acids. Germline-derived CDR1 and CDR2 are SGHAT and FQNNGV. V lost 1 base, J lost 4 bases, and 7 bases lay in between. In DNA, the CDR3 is TGTGCCAGCAGCTTAGCTCGTCCAGAGACCCAGTACTTC. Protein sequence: CASSLARPETQYF.

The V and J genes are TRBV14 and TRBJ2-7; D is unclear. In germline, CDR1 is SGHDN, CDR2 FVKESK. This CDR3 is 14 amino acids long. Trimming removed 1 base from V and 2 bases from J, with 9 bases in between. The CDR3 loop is CASSQGPGAYEQYF. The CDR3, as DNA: TGTGCCAGCAGCCAAGGACCGGGCGCCTACGAGCAGTACTTC.

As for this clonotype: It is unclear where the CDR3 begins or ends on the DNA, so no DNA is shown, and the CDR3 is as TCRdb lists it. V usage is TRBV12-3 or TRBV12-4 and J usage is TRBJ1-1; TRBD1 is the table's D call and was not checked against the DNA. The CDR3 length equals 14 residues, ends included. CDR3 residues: CASSLRRVGQGSFF.

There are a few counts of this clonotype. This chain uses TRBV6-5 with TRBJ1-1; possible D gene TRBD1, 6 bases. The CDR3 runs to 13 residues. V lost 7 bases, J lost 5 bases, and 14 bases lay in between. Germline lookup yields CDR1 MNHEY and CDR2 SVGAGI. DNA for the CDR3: TGTGCCAGCAATCGGGGGGCGGATACTGAAGCTTTCTTT. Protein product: CASNRGADTEAFF.